This TCR beta chain was recovered during a study of blood T cell repertoires in COVID-19. Study summary: The United States, Italy and Spain were the sources of the acute and convalescent COVID-19 samples.

During active infection, Seattle patients enrolled and were then monitored through disease. The authors' processing: Cell counts per sample came from amplifying reference gene primers. Sequencing was performed with immunoSEQ multiplex PCR; in TCRdb, only in-frame clones are kept and a portion is missing. The V and J calls and clone size were taken over from that table, and D and trimming were inferred from the DNA. The sample has a few hundred thousand clones, 65% to 90% seen once. The clonotype was recovered from a woman aged 60-75 years with COVID-19, enrolled during active disease. The specimen was peripheral blood.

Here the CDR3 reads CASSSGSNQPQHF. CDR3 nucleotides: TGTGCCAGCAGTTCAGGTAGCAATCAGCCCCAGCATTTT. V and J are TRBV27 and TRBJ1-5; D not certain. Germline CDR1 is MNHEY and CDR2 is SMNVEV (reference sequence). The CDR3 length is 13 residues. V was clipped by 4 bases and J by 0 bases, with 4 bases between them.